A selection of T cell receptor beta chains follows, all from one sample in a study of blood T cells in healthy people across ages. TCRdb reprocessed the 5' RACE reads via MiXCR and lists one record per CDR3 protein. Among about 650,000 distinct CDR3 sequences listed, about 51% were seen once. Sequencing used blood. The receptors derive from a woman older than 75 in good health. CDR3s include the opening cysteine and the closing phenylalanine or tryptophan. The D gene is left open where the match is weak. Clone size is shown for a subset of rows, as once, few, many or a class of expanded clone.

TRBV5-1	.	.	12	TRBJ2-3	TGCGCCAGCATCCTTCCGGGGGATACGCAGTATTTT	CASILPGDTQYF
TRBV15	.	.	14	TRBJ1-1	TGTGCCACCAGCAGAGTCATGGGCAGCACTGAAGCTTTCTTT	CATSRVMGSTEAFF
TRBV7-9	.	.	16	TRBJ2-3	TGTGCCAGCAGCTTACTGGCAGGCCCTCGCACAGATACGCAGTATTTT	CASSLLAGPRTDTQYF
TRBV5-1	.	.	15	TRBJ1-2	TGCGCCAGCAGCTTGGTGTCAAAAGTGGACTATGGCTACACCTTC	CASSLVSKVDYGYTF
TRBV27	.	.	13	TRBJ2-7	TGTGCCAGCAGTCCTATTAACTCCTACGAGCAGTACTTC	CASSPINSYEQYF
TRBV15	many	.	15	TRBJ1-5	TGTGCCACCGGAGCTTGGGACGGCGACAATCAGCCCCAGCATTTT	CATGAWDGDNQPQHF
TRBV10-3	.	TRBD1	16	TRBJ2-5	TGTGCCATCAGTGAGCCGGGACAGGGCGAGTTAGAGACCCAGTACTTC	CAISEPGQGELETQYF
TRBV28	.	.	15	TRBJ1-2	TGTGCCAGCAGTTTCCCCCGGCTCCCTAGTTATGACTACACCTTC	CASSFPRLPSYDYTF
TRBV20-1	many	.	15	TRBJ2-3	TGCAGTGCTAGAGACGCGGAAAGATACACAGATACGCAGTATTTT	CSARDAERYTDTQYF
TRBV18	.	TRBD1	12	TRBJ2-3	TGTGCCAGCGCGCAGGACAGGTTTGCGCAGTATTTT	CASAQDRFAQYF
TRBV7-2	once	TRBD1	16	TRBJ2-3	TGTGCTAGCAGCTTACAAGGACAGGGTGGCACAGATACGCAGTATTTT	CASSLQGQGGTDTQYF
TRBV7-2	.	.	16	TRBJ2-1	TGTGCCAGCAGCCAGGACAGTTATAGCTCCTACAATGAGCAGTTCTTC	CASSQDSYSSYNEQFF
TRBV10-3	.	.	12	TRBJ2-1	TGTGCCAGAGGGACAACACCAGGCGAGCAGTTCTTC	CARGTTPGEQFF
TRBV12-3/TRBV12-4	few	TRBD1	16	TRBJ2-7	TGTGCCAGCAGCCTTTATTCAGGGGGCCCCTCCTACGAGCAGTACTTC	CASSLYSGGPSYEQYF
TRBV2	many	TRBD1	12	TRBJ2-5	TGTGCCAGCAGAGACAGGGGGGAGACCCAGTACTTC	CASRDRGETQYF
TRBV12-3/TRBV12-4	.	.	14	TRBJ1-1	TGTGCCAGCACTCAAGGACTGGGGAACACTGAAGCTTTCTTT	CASTQGLGNTEAFF
TRBV7-9	few	TRBD2	16	TRBJ2-3	TGTGCCAGCAGTCCCTTAGCGGGGCACGGGCCAGATACGCAGTATTTT	CASSPLAGHGPDTQYF
TRBV14	many	.	14	TRBJ1-2	TGTGCCAGCAGCCAAGGGCAGGGAGAATATGGCTACACCTTC	CASSQGQGEYGYTF
TRBV4-2	.	.	15	TRBJ1-6	TGTGCCAGCAGCCAAGACTGGCAGTATAATTCACCCCTCCACTTT	CASSQDWQYNSPLHF
TRBV20-1	few	TRBD1	13	TRBJ2-5	TGCAGAGCCGCAGGGGGCCTTATTGAGACCCAGTACTTC	CRAAGGLIETQYF
TRBV12-3/TRBV12-4	few	.	15	TRBJ2-4	TGTGCCAGCGGTTTTCGGGGGGCCAACAAAAACATTCAGTACTTC	CASGFRGANKNIQYF
TRBV18	many	TRBD2	17	TRBJ2-1	TGTGCCAGCTCTCTCAATTCACTAGCGGGAGGGCCAAATGAGCAGTTCTTC	CASSLNSLAGGPNEQFF
TRBV11-1	.	.	14	TRBJ2-1	TGTGCCAGCAGCTTGGCAGGGAAACACAATGAGCAGTTCTTC	CASSLAGKHNEQFF
TRBV2	.	.	14	TRBJ2-2	TGTGCCAGCAGCTCGGGGGCAGTCACCGGGGAGCTGTTTTTT	CASSSGAVTGELFF
TRBV10-3	once	.	13	TRBJ2-5	TGTGCCATCAGGGGGGACCAGACGGAGACCCAGTACTTC	CAIRGDQTETQYF
TRBV25-1	.	.	14	TRBJ1-1	TGTGCCAGCAGTGATCTATTTGGGAACACTGAAGCTTTCTTT	CASSDLFGNTEAFF
TRBV11-2	few	.	12	TRBJ2-5	TGTGCCAGCAGCCGTTGGGGGGAGACCCAGTACTTC	CASSRWGETQYF
TRBV7-2	.	.	14	TRBJ2-1	TGTGCCAGCAGCGCGGGGGCCCGAGACAATGAGCAGTTCTTC	CASSAGARDNEQFF
TRBV20-1	.	.	17	TRBJ2-1	TGCAGTGCAAACCCAAGGGGGTACGAGGGTCCTTACAATGAGCAGTTCTTC	CSANPRGYEGPYNEQFF
TRBV5-1	few	.	14	TRBJ2-3	TGCGCCAGCAGAACCGCAGGGGTTACAGATACGCAGTATTTT	CASRTAGVTDTQYF
TRBV20-1	many	.	14	TRBJ2-1	TGCAGTGCTAGATCCTGGGGAAGTGGGAATGAGCAGTTCTTC	CSARSWGSGNEQFF
TRBV11-2	.	.	16	TRBJ1-6	TGTGCCGGCAGCTCAATACTCAGGGGACTGAATTCACCCCTCCACTTT	CAGSSILRGLNSPLHF
TRBV15	once	.	15	TRBJ2-7	TGTGCCACCAGCAGAGATGTCGGGACCAGCTACGAGCAGTACTTC	CATSRDVGTSYEQYF
TRBV20-1	many	.	11	TRBJ2-4	TGCAGTGCTAGAAATGGAAACATTCAGTACTTC	CSARNGNIQYF
TRBV7-2	many	TRBD2	14	TRBJ2-1	TGTGCCAGCAGAGGGACTAGCGGTAAACATGAGCAGTTCTTC	CASRGTSGKHEQFF
TRBV20-1	.	TRBD2	14	TRBJ2-7	TGCAGTGCGAATAGCGGGGGAGCATACAATGAGCAGTACTTC	CSANSGGAYNEQYF
TRBV29-1	few	.	12	TRBJ1-2	TGCAGCGCCGCCGAGGTAGGGAAGGGCTACACCTTC	CSAAEVGKGYTF
TRBV6-5	.	.	15	TRBJ2-7	TGTGCCAGCAGGTACAGGTCGAATCCTTCCTACGAGCAGTACTTC	CASRYRSNPSYEQYF
TRBV12-3/TRBV12-4	few	TRBD2	16	TRBJ2-5	TGTGCCAGCAGTCCCCCCCAACTAGCGGGAAAAGAGACCCAGTACTTC	CASSPPQLAGKETQYF
TRBV7-2	.	TRBD2	15	TRBJ2-5	TGTGCCAGCAGCTTCGGAGCGGGGATGCAAGAGACCCAGTACTTC	CASSFGAGMQETQYF
TRBV6-6	.	TRBD1	16	TRBJ2-3	TGTGCCAGCAGTTACTCGACAGGGATATACACAGATACGCAGTATTTT	CASSYSTGIYTDTQYF
TRBV20-1	few	.	14	TRBJ2-3	TGCAGTGCTTGGCCGGGCAGTTTCACAGATACGCAGTATTTT	CSAWPGSFTDTQYF
TRBV7-3	.	.	16	TRBJ2-1	TGTGCCAGCAGCTCCCAGGGGACGCCCTCCTACAATGAGCAGTTCTTC	CASSSQGTPSYNEQFF
TRBV5-5	.	TRBD1	14	TRBJ2-7	TGTGCCAGCAGCTTGGCAGGGGGCATCTACGAGCAGTACTTC	CASSLAGGIYEQYF
TRBV11-2	.	.	14	TRBJ1-1	TGTGCCAGCAGCCCTTATCGAAAGAACACTGAAGCTTTCTTT	CASSPYRKNTEAFF
TRBV2	.	.	14	TRBJ2-1	TGTGCCAGCAGGGCCCAGACAGAGTCCAATGAGCAGTTCTTC	CASRAQTESNEQFF
TRBV9	once	TRBD1	15	TRBJ1-5	TGTGCCAGCAGCGTAGGCCAGGGGGCATCTCAGCCCCAGCATTTT	CASSVGQGASQPQHF
TRBV29-1	.	TRBD2	12	TRBJ2-1	TGCAGCGTCGAGGGCCCGGGGGGTGAGCAGTTCTTC	CSVEGPGGEQFF